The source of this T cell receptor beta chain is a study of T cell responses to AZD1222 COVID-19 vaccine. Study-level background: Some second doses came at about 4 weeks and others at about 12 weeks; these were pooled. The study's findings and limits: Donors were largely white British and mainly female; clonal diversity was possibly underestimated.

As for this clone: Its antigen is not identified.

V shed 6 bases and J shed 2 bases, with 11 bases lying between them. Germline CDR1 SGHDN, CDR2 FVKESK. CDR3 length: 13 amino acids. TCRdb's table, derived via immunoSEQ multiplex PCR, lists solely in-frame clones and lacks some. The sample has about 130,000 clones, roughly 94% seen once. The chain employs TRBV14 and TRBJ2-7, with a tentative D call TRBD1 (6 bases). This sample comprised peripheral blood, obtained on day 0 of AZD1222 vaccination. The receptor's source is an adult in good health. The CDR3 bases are TGTGCCAGCAGGAACAGGGACACCTACGAGCAGTACTTC. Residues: CASRNRDTYEQYF.